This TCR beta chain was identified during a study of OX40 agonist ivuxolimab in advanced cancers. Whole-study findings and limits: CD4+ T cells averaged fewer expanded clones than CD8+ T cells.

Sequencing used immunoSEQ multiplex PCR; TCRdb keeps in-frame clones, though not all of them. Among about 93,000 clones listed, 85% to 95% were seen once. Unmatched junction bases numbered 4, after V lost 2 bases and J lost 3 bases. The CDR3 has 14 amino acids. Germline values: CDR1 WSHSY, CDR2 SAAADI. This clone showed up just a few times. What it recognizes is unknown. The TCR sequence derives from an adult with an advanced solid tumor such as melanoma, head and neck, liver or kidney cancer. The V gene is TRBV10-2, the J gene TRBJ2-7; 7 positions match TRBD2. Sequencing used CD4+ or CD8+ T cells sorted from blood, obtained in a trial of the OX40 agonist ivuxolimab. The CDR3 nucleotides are TGCGCCAGCAGTGAGCCGCGGGAGTACTACGAGCAGTACTTC. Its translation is CASSEPREYYEQYF.